A single sample gave rise to the 8 T cell receptor beta chains below, sequenced in a study of CD8 T cells in ankylosing spondylitis. TCRdb re-called the 5' RACE reads through MiXCR, storing one row per CDR3 protein. The sample includes about 190,000 distinct CDR3 sequences, over 10% of them seen just once. The sequenced material came from blood, either unsorted or a sorted T cell fraction (not recorded which). All receptors come from a female donor with ankylosing spondylitis or in good health (not recorded which).

The sample holds many counts of this clonotype. The chain uses TRBV29-1 and TRBJ2-3; possible D gene TRBD1, 6 bases. CDR1 and CDR2 from the germline V gene are SQVTM and ANQGSEA. V dropped 3 bases and J dropped 0 bases, with 22 bases sitting between them. The CDR3 totals 18 residues. The CDR3 sequence is CSVESDSKKRTSTDTQYF. DNA of the CDR3: TGCAGCGTTGAGTCGGACAGTAAGAAACGTACTAGCACAGATACGCAGTATTTT.

Of note for this clonotype: A read error may be the cause here, since a much bigger clone is one base away. The chain uses TRBV18 and TRBJ1-2; D gene uncertain. Germline assignment: CDR1 KGHSH and CDR2 LQKENI. The CDR3 has 14 amino acids. The CDR3 sequence: CTSSPGRTNYGYTF. The CDR3 DNA follows: TGTACCAGCTCACCAGGACGGACTAACTATGGCTACACCTTC.

This clonotype was seen many times. The chain recombines TRBV11-1 with TRBJ1-1; 10 positions match TRBD1. There are 18 residues in the CDR3. V gave up 1 base and J gave up 0 bases; unmatched junction bases: 8. Germline V CDR1 and CDR2: SGHAT, FQDESV (reference sequence). The CDR3 nucleotides read TGTGCCAGCAGCTTAGTGTTGGGACAGGGGAGCTTGAACACTGAAGCTTTCTTT. Amino acid sequence: CASSLVLGQGSLNTEAFF.

V and J are TRBV10-3 and TRBJ1-6; perhaps TRBD1 as D (5 bases). V lost 4 bases and J lost 5, with 15 bases in between. The V gene's germline CDR1 is ENHRY and CDR2 SYGVKD. The CDR3 covers 16 residues. Here the CDR3 reads CAISASPGRDNSPLHF. The CDR3 DNA follows: TGTGCCATCAGTGCCTCGCCCGGCAGGGATAATTCACCCCTCCACTTT.

A few counts support this clonotype. The chain uses TRBV6-5 and TRBJ1-2; 7 nucleotides line up with TRBD1. Germline-derived CDR1 and CDR2 are MNHEY and SVGAGI. The CDR3 spans 15 residues. V trimming: 2 bases; J trimming: 8 bases; junction bases outside the gene matches: 11. Here the CDR3 DNA reads TGTGCCAGCAGTTACGCGGCTACAGGGGTCCGGGGCTACACCTTC. It translates to CASSYAATGVRGYTF.

The chain recombines TRBV30 with TRBJ1-5; 10 nucleotides match TRBD1. The CDR3 contains 15 residues. Trimming removed 5 bases from V and 3 bases from J; junction bases left unmatched: 7. Germline CDR1 is GTSNPN and CDR2 is SVGIG (reference sequence). As DNA, the CDR3 is TGTGCCTGGGCCCGGGGACAGGGGTACAATCAGCCCCAGCATTTT. Encoded protein: CAWARGQGYNQPQHF.

The sample holds many counts of this clonotype. V gene TRBV10-3 combines with J gene TRBJ1-5; unclear D gene. This CDR3 is 14 amino acids long. CDR1 ENHRY and CDR2 SYGVKD come from the germline V gene. V was trimmed by 3 bases and J by 9 bases, leaving 15 bases between them. The CDR3 coding sequence is TGTGCCATCAGTGATTGGGGATGGGGTCCGCCCCAGCATTTT. This translates into CAISDWGWGPPQHF.

The rearrangement uses TRBV5-1 and TRBJ2-7, with TRBD2 as a possible D gene (6 bases). The CDR3 has 15 amino acids. Trimming pared 3 bases from V and 1 base from J, leaving 14 bases between. Germline V gene sequence: CDR1 SGHRS, CDR2 YFSETQ. The CDR3 coding sequence is TGCGCCAGCAGCTCCTCCCGGACTACTTCCTACGAGCAGTACTTC. Translated: CASSSSRTTSYEQYF.